This record looks at one TCR beta chain sequence and its context. In its sample, this clonotype was seen once. Its antigen remains unidentified. Per-base quality was not reported, and no clone a single base away is much larger than it. On its own, one read is weak support. Graves' hyperthyroidism was defined as stable when no progression to ophthalmopathy occurred over 18 months of follow-up. Hyperthyroidism patients were newly diagnosed, had a disease duration of under 2 months, and were aged 18 to 65 years. Patients with uncontrolled infections, other autoimmune diseases, pregnancy or lactation were excluded. Diagnoses were based on clinical symptoms, serum thyroxine and TRAb, thyroid ultrasound and orbital computed tomography. PBMCs were isolated from 7.5 to 10 ml of fresh peripheral blood by Ficoll-Paque density gradient centrifugation. Trizol reagent was used to extract total RNA, and RNA quality was then checked on an Agilent 2100 Bioanalyzer.

TCR beta CDR3 regions were amplified from RNA transcripts. The first round of RT-PCR for the TCR CDR3 was performed with the HTBI primer set and the Qiagen OneStep RT-PCR kit. Libraries were constructed in a second round of multiplex PCR, after which size selection and purification were performed. The libraries were sequenced on an Illumina HiSeq2000 using paired-end 100 bp reads. The authors' pipeline ran thus. Raw data were processed with SOAPnuke, discarding reads with adapters, uncalled bases, mean Phred below 15, or no exact constant-primer or identifier match. High-quality paired reads were merged using COPE v1.2.5, and each unique nucleotide sequence was defined as a clonotype. MiTCR v1.1 was used to align the clonotypes against IMGT TRBV, TRBD and TRBJ reference segments. Only V-J combinations with frequency above 0.0001, covering approximately 99% of repertoires, were analysed. The TCS score was defined as the ratio of F50 (clonal expansion) to E x V (chaos), calculated using BLOSUM62-based TCRdist between CDR3 peptides within each V-J. Welch's t-statistics and random forest reduced roughly 540 V-J features to fewer than 15, which were used in a naive Bayes classifier (R e1071). The Morisita-Horn index was used to measure how similar the thyroid and blood repertoires were. TCRdb handled the public reads itself, with Q25 trimming in fastp and clone calling in MiXCR, and kept productive beta chains. Every entry covers one CDR3 protein and lists the most common genes and DNA from its rows. None of the V and J calls come from the authors' own analysis; TCRdb made them. Here the sample has roughly 700,000 distinct CDR3 sequences; approximately 40% occur a single time. 31% of the sample rests with the top ten.

The entry originates in a study of T cells in Graves' hyperthyroidism and ophthalmopathy (dated by TCRdb to between 2018 and 2021). In terms of the full investigation: Peripheral blood was sampled at the time of initial diagnosis, prior to any treatment. The paper reports TCR Vbeta CDR3 sequencing of roughly 140 peripheral blood samples: under 45 ophthalmopathy, fewer than 80 hyperthyroidism and around 17 progressor patients. The study also compared thyroid tissue and blood T-cell repertoires from roughly six Graves' hyperthyroidism patients. Prospective prediction of ophthalmopathy was tested in an independent validation cohort consisting of 18 hyperthyroidism patients and some 17 patients who later progressed to ophthalmopathy. Following sampling, methimazole starting at 30 mg daily was given to hyperthyroidism patients, and high-dose intravenous methylprednisolone was given to ophthalmopathy patients. To identify TCR V-J signatures that set the groups apart, the researchers used a discovery cohort of 100 or so patients, made up of roughly 40 with Graves' ophthalmopathy and 57 with stable Graves' hyperthyroidism. The 90 to 100 discovery patients were randomly split 7:3 into training and test sets.

Here is what the overall study found, with its caveats: Most expanded thyroid clonotypes (frequency above 0.001) were also detected in blood, suggesting blood repertoires may reflect thyroid immune responses. No statistical method was used to fix the sample size in advance, and group allocation was not hidden from the investigators. In validation, the model predicted progression to ophthalmopathy a median of about 6 months before onset, with about 64% sensitivity and roughly 77% specificity. In cross-validation, a model built on a 13 V-J signature told ophthalmopathy apart from stable hyperthyroidism with 85% to 90% sensitivity and about 81% specificity, and in testing the same model reached 80%/75%.

The germline V gene specifies MNHEY as CDR1 and SVGAGI as CDR2. The CDR3, cysteine through phenylalanine, is 14 amino acids long. The kept DNA is CDR3 alone, 42 bases in frame from the first base. Sequenced sample: blood. In this chain, TRBV6-5 is recombined with TRBJ2-7; no D gene can be assigned with confidence. TRBJ2-1 explains the end of the DNA better; the J call may be wrong. This receptor was identified in a woman aged 40 to 50 with Graves' hyperthyroidism. The CDR3 loop reads CASSYNSVSYEQFF. The DNA reads TGTGCCAGCAGTTACAACAGTGTTTCCTACGAGCAGTTCTTC.